Each of the 25 T cell receptor beta chains below was sequenced from the same sample in a study of control samples from healthy donors and cancer patients. Profiling relied on immunoSEQ multiplex PCR, and the TCRdb table lists in-frame clones only, not all of them. The sample contains about 180,000 clones, around 87% of which appear only once. The sample taken for sequencing was blood. Receptor source: a woman aged 45-65 years in good health.

The chain employs TRBV27 and TRBJ1-5; D might be TRBD1 (6 bases). The V gene's germline CDR1 is MNHEY and CDR2 SMNVEV (reference sequence). The CDR3 runs to 16 residues. V was trimmed by 5 bases and J by 7 bases, leaving 21 bases between them. Here the CDR3 DNA reads TGTGCCAGCAGTCTCACCGGGTCTTTGGGGGGCCAGCCCCAGCATTTT. Amino acids: CASSLTGSLGGQPQHF.

The J gene is TRBJ1-2, the V gene TRBV5-1, with D possibly TRBD1 on 5 matching bases. Germline assignment: CDR1 SGHRS and CDR2 YFSETQ. The CDR3 spans 16 residues. Trimming left V 4 bases short and J 0 bases short, with 16 bases between. The CDR3 bases are TGCGCCAGCAGCCCGGACACGGGCCCAGCTAACTATGGCTACACCTTC. Protein product: CASSPDTGPANYGYTF.

The V and J genes are TRBV7-9 and TRBJ2-3; D is perhaps TRBD2 (7 bases). V was trimmed by 5 bases and J by 2 bases, leaving 14 bases between them. The CDR3 is made up of 15 amino acids. From germline, CDR1 is SEHNR and CDR2 FQNEAQ (reference sequence). This CDR3 reads CASSQGGGPTDTQYF. CDR3 DNA: TGTGCCAGCAGCCAAGGGGGAGGGCCCACAGATACGCAGTATTTT.

The V call is TRBV5-1, the J call TRBJ2-3; D unresolved. Deletions cut 3 bases from V and 0 bases from J, with 2 bases between. CDR1 and CDR2 from the germline V gene are SGHRS and YFSETQ. CDR3 length equals 12 residues. The CDR3 DNA is TGCGCCAGCAGCTCAAGCACAGATACGCAGTATTTT. It translates to CASSSSTDTQYF.

V and J are TRBV7-9 and TRBJ1-1; the D is unclear. Trimming took 7 bases from V and 3 from J, leaving 9 bases between them. The V gene's germline CDR1 is SEHNR and CDR2 FQNEAQ (reference sequence). This CDR3 has 12 amino acids. CDR3 nucleotides: TGTGCCAGCACCGCGGAGTACACTGAAGCTTTCTTT. Its protein product is CASTAEYTEAFF.

V is TRBV9 and J is TRBJ2-1; 7 bases fit TRBD2. Germline CDR1 reads SGDLS; CDR2 reads YYNGEE. V dropped 2 bases and J dropped 1; count of bases not matched to a gene: 12. CDR3 length: 18 amino acids. CDR3 protein: CASSVTGSSGASYNEQFF. For the CDR3, the DNA is TGTGCCAGCAGCGTGACGGGATCAAGCGGGGCTTCCTACAATGAGCAGTTCTTC.

The chain couples TRBV4-2 to TRBJ2-2; 8 positions match TRBD2. The V gene end was trimmed by 3 bases and the J gene end by 5 bases; junction bases not matched to a gene: 11. Germline loops: CDR1 LGHNA, CDR2 YNFKEQ. This CDR3 has 17 amino acids. CDR3 loop: CASSHPPGGGRTGELFF. The CDR3, as DNA: TGTGCCAGCAGCCACCCCCCGGGAGGGGGTAGGACCGGGGAGCTGTTTTTT.

The V call is TRBV7-2, the J call TRBJ1-4; D uncertain. Germline lookup yields CDR1 SGHTA and CDR2 FQGNSA. The CDR3 spans 14 residues. V was shortened by 1 base and J by 9 bases, with 12 bases between the two germline ends. The CDR3 protein is CASSLGRNDQKLFF. CDR3 DNA: TGTGCCAGCAGCTTAGGCCGGAACGATCAAAAACTGTTTTTT. Full variable domain (remainder filled in from reference TRBV7-2 and TRBJ1-4): GAGVSQSPSNKVTEKGKDVELRCDPISGHTALYWYRQSLGQGLEFLIYFQGNSAPDKSGLPSDRFSAERTGGSVSTLTIQRTQQEDSAVYLCASSLGRNDQKLFFGSGTQLSVL.

This chain links TRBV18 with TRBJ2-1, with TRBD1 matching 12 bases. The CDR3 has 14 residues. Per germline, CDR1 KGHSH and CDR2 LQKENI. Trimming cost V 3 bases and J 8 bases; bases outside gene matches: 2. The CDR3: CASSPGTGGYEQFF. The CDR3 nucleotides read TGTGCCAGCTCACCGGGGACAGGGGGCTATGAGCAGTTCTTC.

The chain has TRBV18 and TRBJ1-3; D call uncertain. Trimming cost V 5 bases and J 7 bases, with 6 bases left between them. The CDR3 has 11 residues. Looked up from germline, CDR1 is KGHSH and CDR2 is LQKENI. The CDR3, as DNA: TGTGCCAGCTCAAGTGAGAACACCATATATTTT. It encodes CASSSENTIYF.

The chain employs TRBV30 and TRBJ2-3, with 10 bases that match TRBD1. This CDR3 is built from 15 residues. The V and J ends lost 6 bases and 1 base, in that order; junction bases with no gene match: 7. CDR1 GTSNPN and CDR2 SVGIG come from the germline V gene (reference sequence). The CDR3 DNA sequence: TGTGCCTGCCGGGTGGGGACAGGGGGCACAGATACGCAGTATTTT. It specifies CACRVGTGGTDTQYF.

The chain is built from TRBV6-5 and TRBJ2-7; D not certain. The CDR3 extends over 12 amino acids. V was shortened by 5 bases and J by 8 bases, with 13 bases between the two germline ends. Germline-derived CDR1 and CDR2 are MNHEY and SVGAGI. This CDR3 reads CASSPDLQKQYF. CDR3 nucleotide sequence: TGTGCCAGCAGTCCTGACCTTCAGAAGCAGTACTTC.

The rearrangement joins TRBV6-5 to TRBJ2-1; 10 nucleotides align to TRBD2. The germline V gene encodes CDR1 MNHEY and CDR2 SVGAGI. The CDR3 runs 14 residues. V gave up 6 bases and J gave up 5 bases; unmatched junction bases: 4. DNA for the CDR3: TGTGCCAGCAGACCTAGCGGGAGCGACAATGAGCAGTTCTTC. As protein: CASRPSGSDNEQFF.

V usage is TRBV4-3 and J usage is TRBJ2-2, with D perhaps matching TRBD1 or TRBD2 (5 bases each). CDR3 size: 17 residues. Germline-derived CDR1 and CDR2 are LGHNA and YSLEER. V lost 0 bases and J 5 bases, leaving 16 bases between the germline ends. The CDR3, as DNA: TGCGCCAGCAGCCAAGATCCTGGGGCGCGGGTGACCGGGGAGCTGTTTTTT. It codes for CASSQDPGARVTGELFF.

This chain links TRBV5-4 with TRBJ1-6; D gene uncertain. Trimming took off 4 bases at V and 8 bases at J, with 7 bases between the two ends. The CDR3 is 12 residues long. Germline CDR1 and CDR2: SGHNT and YYREEE (reference sequence). CDR3 sequence (DNA): TGTGCCAGCAGCCCGGCGGATTCACCCCTCCACTTT. Its protein is CASSPADSPLHF.

The chain combines TRBV6-1 with TRBJ2-1; TRBD1 or TRBD2 may be the D gene (5 bases each). Trimming stripped 5 bases from V and 10 bases from J, with 9 bases between. Germline V gene lookup returns CDR1 MNHNS and CDR2 SASEGT. The CDR3 extends over 11 amino acids. CDR3 loop: CASSPRDEQFF. CDR3 DNA sequence: TGTGCCAGCAGTCCCCGGGACGAGCAGTTCTTC.

The J gene is TRBJ1-1, the V gene TRBV5-4, with D hard to call. The CDR3 totals 14 residues. CDR1 and CDR2 (germline): SGHNT, YYREEE (reference sequence). Trimming removed 1 base at V and 0 bases at J, with 7 bases between. The CDR3 reads CASSLQTMNTEAFF. The CDR3 DNA is TGTGCCAGCAGCTTGCAGACCATGAACACTGAAGCTTTCTTT.

V is TRBV5-1 and J is TRBJ1-1; D ambiguous. Trimming shortened V by 6 bases and J by 1 base, and 16 bases separated the two germline ends. The CDR3 sequence is 15 residues long. Germline values: CDR1 SGHRS, CDR2 YFSETQ. CDR3 region: CASTPLGSTNTEAFF. In nucleotides, the CDR3 is TGCGCCAGCACCCCTTTGGGCAGCACGAACACTGAAGCTTTCTTT.

The V and J genes are TRBV28 and TRBJ2-4; the D gene is possibly TRBD1 (5 bases). CDR3 size: 13 residues. Germline V gene data show CDR1 as MDHEN and CDR2 as SYDVKM. Trimming took off 6 bases at V and 5 bases at J, with 11 bases between the two ends. The CDR3 loop is CASRVGVENIQYF. As DNA, the CDR3 is TGTGCCAGCAGGGTAGGGGTCGAAAACATTCAGTACTTC.

The chain couples TRBV7-9 to TRBJ1-4; D is unclear. CDR1 and CDR2 (germline): SEHNR, FQNEAQ (reference sequence). The V end was cut by 3 bases, the J end by 0 bases, with 8 bases between. CDR3 size: 15 residues. The CDR3 protein is CASSFQSATNEKLFF. The CDR3 DNA sequence: TGTGCCAGCAGCTTCCAGAGCGCAACTAATGAAAAACTGTTTTTT. The variable domain in full, completed from reference TRBV7-9 and TRBJ1-4, reads DTGVSQNPRHKITKRGQNVTFRCDPISEHNRLYWYRQTLGQGPEFLTYFQNEAQLEKSRLLSDRFSAERPKGSFSTLEIQRTEQGDSAMYLCASSFQSATNEKLFFGSGTQLSVL.

This clone was found once. The chain couples TRBV5-1 to TRBJ2-7, with D maybe TRBD1 (6 bases). V lost 1 base and J 2 bases, leaving 10 bases between the germline ends. There are 14 residues in the CDR3. CDR1 is SGHRS and CDR2 is YFSETQ in the germline V gene. The CDR3 DNA follows: TGCGCCAGCAGCTTGTCAGGGGACCCCTACGAGCAGTACTTC. This sequence encodes CASSLSGDPYEQYF.

The CDR3 here is CASSSNYGYTF. The CDR3 DNA reads TGTGCCAGCAGTTCTAACTATGGCTACACCTTC. The chain links TRBV12-3 or TRBV12-4 to TRBJ1-2; D remains ambiguous. The CDR3 loop spans 11 amino acids. Trimming shortened V by 4 bases and J by 0 bases, and 0 bases separated the two germline ends.

The V gene is TRBV28, the J gene TRBJ1-2; 9 bases map to TRBD1. Germline V CDR1 and CDR2: MDHEN, SYDVKM. The V gene end was trimmed by 3 bases and the J gene end by 0 bases; junction bases not matched to a gene: 14. The CDR3 runs 19 residues. The chain's CDR3 is CASSLDLWDRDTSNYGYTF. The DNA for the CDR3 is TGTGCCAGCAGTTTGGATTTATGGGACAGGGATACATCTAACTATGGCTACACCTTC.

The CDR3 sequence: CASSLPQGRAYEQYF. CDR3 bases: TGTGCCAGCAGTTTACCCCAGGGGCGCGCCTACGAGCAGTACTTC. This chain connects TRBV28 to TRBJ2-7; tentatively, D is TRBD1 (6 bases). The CDR3 length is 15 residues. V was clipped by 2 bases and J by 2 bases, with 13 bases between them. Germline loops: CDR1 MDHEN, CDR2 SYDVKM. Filled out from reference TRBV28 and TRBJ2-7, the complete variable domain reads DVKVTQSSRYLVKRTGEKVFLECVQDMDHENMFWYRQDPGLGLRLIYFSYDVKMKEKGDIPEGYSVSREKKERFSLILESASTNQTSMYLCASSLPQGRAYEQYFGPGTRLTVT.

V and J are TRBV20-1 and TRBJ2-7, with no clear D. Trimming left V 3 bases short and J 6 bases short, with 9 bases between. The CDR3 has 11 amino acids. Per the germline V gene, CDR1 is DFQATT and CDR2 is SNEGSKA (reference sequence). This CDR3 is CSARKDREQYF. CDR3 DNA: TGCAGTGCTAGGAAAGACCGCGAGCAGTACTTC.